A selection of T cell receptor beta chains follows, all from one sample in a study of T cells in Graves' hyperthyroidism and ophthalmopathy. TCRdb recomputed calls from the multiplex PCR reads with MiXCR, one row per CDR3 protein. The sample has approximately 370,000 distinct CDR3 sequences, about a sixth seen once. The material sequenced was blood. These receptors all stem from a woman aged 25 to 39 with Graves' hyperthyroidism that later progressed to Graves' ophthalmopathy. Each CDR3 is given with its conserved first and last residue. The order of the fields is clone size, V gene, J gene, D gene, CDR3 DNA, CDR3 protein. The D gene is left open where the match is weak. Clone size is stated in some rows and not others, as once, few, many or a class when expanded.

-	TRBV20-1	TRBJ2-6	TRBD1	TGCAGTGCTAGAGATATGCGGACAGGGCCACTTCGTGGGGCCAACGTCCTGACTTTC	CSARDMRTGPLRGANVLTF
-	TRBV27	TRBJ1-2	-	TGTGCCAGCAGCTCCGGGACGGCCCCGTATGGCTACACCTTC	CASSSGTAPYGYTF
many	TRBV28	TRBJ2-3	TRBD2	TGTGCCAGCAGTTTACGGGGGGGAAGCACAGATACGCAGTATTTT	CASSLRGGSTDTQYF
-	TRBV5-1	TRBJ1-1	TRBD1	TGCGCCAGCAGCCCCAGTAAGACAGGGACGCGTACCACTGAAGCTTTCTTT	CASSPSKTGTRTTEAFF
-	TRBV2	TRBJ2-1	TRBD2	TGTGCCAGCAGTTCGAACTCTGGTCTAGCGGGGCATGAGCAGTTCTTC	CASSSNSGLAGHEQFF
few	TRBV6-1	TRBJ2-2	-	TGTGCCAGCAGTACTCTAGGCGGGAACACCGGGGAGCTGTTTTTT	CASSTLGGNTGELFF
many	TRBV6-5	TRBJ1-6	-	TGTGCCAGCAGTTACTCGGAAGGGAACTACTCACCCCTCCACTTT	CASSYSEGNYSPLHF
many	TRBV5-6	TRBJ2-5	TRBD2	TGTGCCAGCAGCATAGGACTAGCGTTGAAGACCCAGTACTTC	CASSIGLALKTQYF
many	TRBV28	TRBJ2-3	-	TGTGCCAGCAGTTTGGTTCGTCCAGATACGCAGTATTTT	CASSLVRPDTQYF
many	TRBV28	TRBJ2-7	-	TGTGCCAGCAGTTCCCCCGACGGCTACGAGCAGTACTTC	CASSSPDGYEQYF
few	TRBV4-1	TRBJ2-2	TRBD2	TGCGCCAGCAGCGGGACTAGCGGGAGTACCGGGGAGCTGTTTTTT	CASSGTSGSTGELFF
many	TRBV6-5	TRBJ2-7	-	TGTGCCAGCAGTTATGGGGAGGCCTACGAGCAGTACTTC	CASSYGEAYEQYF
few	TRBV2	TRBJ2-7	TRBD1	TGTGCCAGCGGGGGAAAACAGGGGGGCCACGAGCAGTACTTC	CASGGKQGGHEQYF
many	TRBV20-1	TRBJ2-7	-	TGCAGTGCTAGAGGTCCAAGCTCCTACGAGCAGTACTTC	CSARGPSSYEQYF
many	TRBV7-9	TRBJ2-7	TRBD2	TGTGCCAGCAGCCGAAGCTACAGCGGGGGGACGCCTGGTGGTGAGCAGTACTTC	CASSRSYSGGTPGGEQYF
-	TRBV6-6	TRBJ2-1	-	TGTGCCAGCAGTTACTCTAGCGGAAGCTCCTACAATGAGCAGTTCTTC	CASSYSSGSSYNEQFF
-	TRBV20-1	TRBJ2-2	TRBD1	TGCAGTGCAAGGGACAGTCTGAACACCGGGGAGCTGTTTTTT	CSARDSLNTGELFF
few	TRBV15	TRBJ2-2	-	TGTGCCACCAGCAGAGATATCCCCGGGGAGCTGTTTTTT	CATSRDIPGELFF
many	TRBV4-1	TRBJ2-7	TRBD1	TGCGCCAGCAGCCAAGTCGACAGGGTAGAGTACGAGCAGTACTTC	CASSQVDRVEYEQYF
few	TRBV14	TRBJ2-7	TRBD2	TGTGCCAGCAGCCAACCGGGAGGGATCTACGAGCAGTACTTC	CASSQPGGIYEQYF
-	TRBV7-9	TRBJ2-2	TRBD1	TGTGCCAGCAGCCGGGACAGGCAGAACACCGGGGTGCTGTTTTTT	CASSRDRQNTGVLFF
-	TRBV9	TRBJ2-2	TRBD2	TGTGCCAGCAGCGTATACCCGCGGGAGGCCGGGGAGCTGTTTTTT	CASSVYPREAGELFF
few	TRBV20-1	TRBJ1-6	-	TGCAGTGCTAGAAACGCAGCGATCTATAATTCACCCCTCCACTTT	CSARNAAIYNSPLHF
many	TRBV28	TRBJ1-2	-	TGTGCCAGCACCCTCTTCGGCAGCTATGGCTACACCTTC	CASTLFGSYGYTF
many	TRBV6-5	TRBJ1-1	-	TGTGCCAGCAGTGATGGCCAGTACACTGAAGCTTTCTTT	CASSDGQYTEAFF
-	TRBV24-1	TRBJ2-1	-	TGTGCCACCAGTGACCGATGGACGGGCAGCTCCTACAATGAGCAGTTCTTC	CATSDRWTGSSYNEQFF
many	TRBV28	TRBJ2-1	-	TGTGCCAGCAGTCTTCGGGTGTCCCCGGAACGGAATGAGCAGTTCTTC	CASSLRVSPERNEQFF
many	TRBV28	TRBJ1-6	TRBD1	TGTGCCAGCAGTTTAATGGACAGGGGAACATTTCATAATTCACCCCTCCACTTT	CASSLMDRGTFHNSPLHF
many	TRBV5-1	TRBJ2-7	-	TGCGCCAGCAGCTTGGTGTCCAGGAGATACGAGCAGTACTTC	CASSLVSRRYEQYF
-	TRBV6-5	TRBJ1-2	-	TGTGCCAGCAGTTACTCGTATCATCTCACGCACCTATATGGCTACACCTTC	CASSYSYHLTHLYGYTF
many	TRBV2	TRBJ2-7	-	TGTGCCAGCACCCCGGGCACGACAGGAGCGACTTACGAGCAGTACTTC	CASTPGTTGATYEQYF
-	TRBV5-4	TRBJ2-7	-	TGTGCCAGCTCCCGGCGGGACCAGACTTCCTACGAGCAGTACTTC	CASSRRDQTSYEQYF
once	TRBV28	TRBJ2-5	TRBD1	TGTGCCAGCAGTCCAGGACAGGGAAATATTCGGCGAGAGACCCAGTACTTC	CASSPGQGNIRRETQYF
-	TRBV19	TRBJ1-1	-	TGTGCCAGTAGTATGGACAGACCCACTGAAGCTTTCTTT	CASSMDRPTEAFF
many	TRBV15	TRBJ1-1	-	TGTGCCACCAGTAGGTTCGGCGTGAACACTGAAGCTTTCTTT	CATSRFGVNTEAFF
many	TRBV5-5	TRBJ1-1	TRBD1	TGTGCCAGCAGCCCAGCCCCGACAGGGATCGTGAACACTGAAGCTTTCTTT	CASSPAPTGIVNTEAFF
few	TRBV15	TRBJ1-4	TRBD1	TGTGCCACCCCCGGACAGGGTGTCCCTAATGAAAAACTGTTTTTT	CATPGQGVPNEKLFF
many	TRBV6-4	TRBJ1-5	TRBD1	TGTGCCAGCCCCTTCAGGGACAGGGCTTTCGGGCCCAATCAGCCCCAGCATTTT	CASPFRDRAFGPNQPQHF
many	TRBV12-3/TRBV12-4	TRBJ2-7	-	TGTGCCAGCAGTTTAGGCCCCGGGGGTTCCAACTCCTACGAGCAGTACTTC	CASSLGPGGSNSYEQYF
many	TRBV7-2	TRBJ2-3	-	TGTGCCAGCAGCTTCGGCGGGGCGGGACCTATGGATACGCAGTATTTT	CASSFGGAGPMDTQYF
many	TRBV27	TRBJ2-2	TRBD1	TGTGCCAGCAGTCCCCGGACAGGGGGCACCGGGGAGCTGTTTTTT	CASSPRTGGTGELFF
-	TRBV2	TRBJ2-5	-	TGTGCCAGTAGGATGGGTCAAGGGTCAATCGGGACCCAGTACTTC	CASRMGQGSIGTQYF
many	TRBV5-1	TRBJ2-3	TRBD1	TGCGCCAGCAGTGAGGGGACAGGGGTCACAGATACGCAGTATTTT	CASSEGTGVTDTQYF
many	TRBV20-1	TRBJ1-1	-	TGCACCTATTCCAGGGTAACTGAAGCTTTCTTT	CTYSRVTEAFF
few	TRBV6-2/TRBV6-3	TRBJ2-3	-	TGTGCCAGCAGTGGGGATGGTGGGCGCACAGATACGCAGTATTTT	CASSGDGGRTDTQYF
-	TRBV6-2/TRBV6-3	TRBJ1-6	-	TGTGCCAGCAGTACCAGGGGAGCGTATTCACCCCTCCACTTT	CASSTRGAYSPLHF
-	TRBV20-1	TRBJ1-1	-	TGCAGTGCTAGAGGAACGGCGAGGGCTGAAGCTTTCTTT	CSARGTARAEAFF
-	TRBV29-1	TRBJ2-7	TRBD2	TGCAGCGTTGAAGTGGGGGGGAGGTACGAGCAGTACTTC	CSVEVGGRYEQYF
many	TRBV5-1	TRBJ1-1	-	TGCGCCAGCAGCCGGGTACAGGGCGTATTGGCTTTCTTT	CASSRVQGVLAFF
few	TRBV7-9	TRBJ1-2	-	TGTGCCAGCAGCTTATCTTCGGGGCTCGATGGCTACACCTTC	CASSLSSGLDGYTF
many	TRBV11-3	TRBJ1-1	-	TGTGCCAGCAGCTTAGGCAGGGGTGATGAAGCTTTCTTT	CASSLGRGDEAFF
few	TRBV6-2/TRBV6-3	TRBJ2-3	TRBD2	TGTGCCAGCAGGGGAAGGACTAGCGGGGGCCCCACAGATACGCAGTATTTT	CASRGRTSGGPTDTQYF
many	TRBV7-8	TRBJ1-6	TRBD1	TGTGCCAGCAGCTCCGCCGCCGGGACAGGGGTCTCACCCCTCCACTTT	CASSSAAGTGVSPLHF